The rows below give T cell receptor beta chains drawn from one sample of a study of T cell clusters in autoimmune cytopenias. TCRdb re-analyzed the multiplex PCR reads; it lists each CDR3 protein once, without DNA. The table lists about 3,100 distinct CDR3 sequences. Sample: peripheral blood. These receptors were collected from a human donor with an autoimmune cytopenia or autoimmune hepatitis (not recorded which). Both conserved end residues are part of each CDR3. Fields, in order: CDR3 protein, V gene, clone size, J gene. The size of a clone is reported for some rows only, either as once, few or many, or as a class for expanded clones.

cdr3_aa: CASSFGDEQFF
v_call: TRBV12-3/TRBV12-4
clone_size: medium-sized
j_call: TRBJ2-1

cdr3_aa: CASSLSSGLQETQYF
v_call: TRBV7-2
clone_size: -
j_call: TRBJ2-5

cdr3_aa: CASTGTRQGASNQPQHF
v_call: TRBV6-5
clone_size: -
j_call: TRBJ1-5

cdr3_aa: CSVEITGVHEQYF
v_call: TRBV29-1
clone_size: large
j_call: TRBJ2-7

cdr3_aa: CASSYTLGEPQHF
v_call: TRBV12-3/TRBV12-4
clone_size: medium-sized
j_call: TRBJ1-5

cdr3_aa: CASSRGQGREKLFF
v_call: TRBV19
clone_size: -
j_call: TRBJ1-4

cdr3_aa: CASSESAYEQYF
v_call: TRBV6-1
clone_size: medium-sized
j_call: TRBJ2-7

cdr3_aa: CAAGHSGANVLTF
v_call: TRBV6-8
clone_size: -
j_call: TRBJ2-6

cdr3_aa: CSVEDPNRGGVGEQFF
v_call: TRBV29-1
clone_size: medium-sized
j_call: TRBJ2-1

cdr3_aa: CAIKSSSGTDTQYF
v_call: TRBV6-1
clone_size: medium-sized
j_call: TRBJ2-3

cdr3_aa: CSVEDLSYGYTF
v_call: TRBV29-1
clone_size: large
j_call: TRBJ1-2

cdr3_aa: CASSSWGGGGYTF
v_call: TRBV5-4
clone_size: medium-sized
j_call: TRBJ1-2

cdr3_aa: CASSQEGFGDTQYF
v_call: TRBV4-2
clone_size: hyperexpanded
j_call: TRBJ2-3

cdr3_aa: CSAREVSDTQYF
v_call: TRBV20-1
clone_size: -
j_call: TRBJ2-3

cdr3_aa: CASSLGDSLAKNIQYF
v_call: TRBV11-2
clone_size: -
j_call: TRBJ2-4

cdr3_aa: CATSAGEAYGYTF
v_call: TRBV24-1
clone_size: -
j_call: TRBJ1-2

cdr3_aa: CASRPSGGAGTQYF
v_call: TRBV2
clone_size: -
j_call: TRBJ2-5

cdr3_aa: CASTLGPGQQYTDTQYF
v_call: TRBV4-2
clone_size: -
j_call: TRBJ2-3

cdr3_aa: CASSLGTGTEAFF
v_call: TRBV5-6
clone_size: medium-sized
j_call: TRBJ1-1

cdr3_aa: CASSQARGNYGYTF
v_call: TRBV19
clone_size: medium-sized
j_call: TRBJ1-2

cdr3_aa: CASSQDYGGHYGYTF
v_call: TRBV4-2
clone_size: medium-sized
j_call: TRBJ1-2

cdr3_aa: CASGSQGSDEQYF
v_call: TRBV25-1
clone_size: -
j_call: TRBJ2-7

cdr3_aa: CSAQQANAEAFF
v_call: TRBV29-1
clone_size: large
j_call: TRBJ1-1

cdr3_aa: CASSRRDPSPFGPYEQYF
v_call: TRBV28
clone_size: -
j_call: TRBJ2-7